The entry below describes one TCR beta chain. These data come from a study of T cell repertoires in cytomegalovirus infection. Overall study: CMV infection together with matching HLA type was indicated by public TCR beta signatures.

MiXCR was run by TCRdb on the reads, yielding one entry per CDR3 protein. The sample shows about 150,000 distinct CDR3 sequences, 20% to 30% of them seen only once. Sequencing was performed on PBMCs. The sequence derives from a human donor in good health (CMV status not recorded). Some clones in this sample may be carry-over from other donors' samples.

CDR3 in amino acids: CASSPDGSTTYEQYF. The CDR3 DNA reads as TGTGCCAGCAGCCCCGACGGTTCGACCACCTACGAGCAGTACTTC. This chain links TRBV4-2 with TRBJ2-7, with no clear D. Germline V gives CDR1 LGHNA, CDR2 YNFKEQ. V dropped 4 bases and J dropped 2 bases, with 15 bases sitting between them. The CDR3 extends over 15 amino acids.